Below, 15 T cell receptor beta chains from the same sample are listed, as sequenced in a study of blood T cell repertoires in COVID-19. Assay used: immunoSEQ multiplex PCR; TCRdb lists only in-frame clones, some missing. The repertoire holds approximately 470,000 clones, with 80% to 90% as singletons. The sequenced sample consisted of peripheral blood. Receptors were obtained from a human donor in a cohort sampled during active COVID-19.

This chain uses TRBV5-4 with TRBJ1-6; D is perhaps TRBD1 (6 bases). CDR3 size: 15 residues. Trimming pared 4 bases from V and 1 base from J, leaving 9 bases between. Germline V gene sequence: CDR1 SGHNT, CDR2 YYREEE (reference sequence). The CDR3 sequence: CASSGQGSYNSPLHF. The CDR3 coding sequence is TGTGCCAGCAGCGGGCAGGGGTCCTATAATTCACCCCTCCACTTT.

This chain links TRBV5-4 with TRBJ1-1, with 7 bases identical to TRBD1. In germline, CDR1 is SGHNT, CDR2 YYREEE (reference sequence). V shed 7 bases, J shed 3 bases, and the junction held 9 bases outside the gene matches. This CDR3 is built from 14 residues. The CDR3 spells CASYEDRDDTEAFF. The CDR3 DNA follows: TGTGCCAGCTACGAAGACAGGGATGACACTGAAGCTTTCTTT.

The chain is built from TRBV24-1 and TRBJ2-5; D gene unclear. The CDR3 covers 14 residues. In germline, CDR1 is KGHDR, CDR2 SFDVKD. Trimming took off 2 bases at V and 5 bases at J, with 11 bases between the two ends. This CDR3 is CATSDYGLSETQYF. CDR3 DNA sequence: TGTGCCACCAGTGATTATGGCCTTTCCGAGACCCAGTACTTC.

The chain recombines TRBV29-1 with TRBJ2-3; tentatively, D is TRBD2 (7 bases). The CDR3 length is 14 residues. The V end was cut by 4 bases, the J end by 4 bases, with 15 bases between. Germline values: CDR1 SQVTM, CDR2 ANQGSEA. The CDR3 region has the DNA TGCAGCGTTGGCTTCGGGGGGCGGGCAGATACGCAGTATTTT. It yields the protein CSVGFGGRADTQYF.

As for this clone: Within the sample, other DNA sequences also encode this same CDR3. The V call is TRBV29-1, the J call TRBJ1-1; D is perhaps TRBD1 (6 bases). Germline CDR1 and CDR2: SQVTM and ANQGSEA. Trimming stripped 1 base from V and 1 base from J, with 7 bases between. The CDR3 runs to 13 residues. The CDR3, as DNA: TGCAGCGTTGAAGGACAGGCGAACACTGAAGCTTTCTTT. Protein product: CSVEGQANTEAFF.

This clone was observed a few times. The chain recombines TRBV30 with TRBJ1-1, with D possibly matching TRBD1 (5 bases). V lost 3 bases to trimming and J lost 9 bases, with 20 bases between them. The CDR3 contains 14 residues. Germline CDR1 and CDR2: GTSNPN and SVGIG (reference sequence). CDR3 amino acids: CAWRGGGAVFKAFF. In DNA form, the CDR3 reads TGTGCCTGGAGAGGTGGCGGGGCGGTTTTTAAAGCTTTCTTT.

The gene calls are TRBV27 and TRBJ1-6; D call uncertain. The CDR3 runs 17 residues. CDR1 MNHEY and CDR2 SMNVEV come from the germline V gene (reference sequence). V was pared by 6 bases and J by 9 bases, with 24 bases between. In DNA, the CDR3 is TGTGCCAGCAGGCCCCGCGGGGTAGGGCTGCGAGGTTCACCCCTCCACTTT. It codes for CASRPRGVGLRGSPLHF.

This chain connects TRBV5-1 to TRBJ2-6, with D possibly being TRBD1 (5 bases). The CDR3 runs to 15 residues. V lost 2 bases and J 0 bases, leaving 6 bases between the germline ends. Germline lookup yields CDR1 SGHRS and CDR2 YFSETQ. The chain's CDR3 is CASSFQGSGANVLTF. CDR3 in DNA: TGCGCCAGCAGCTTTCAGGGCTCTGGGGCCAACGTCCTGACTTTC.

The chain combines TRBV6-2 or TRBV6-3 with TRBJ2-1; D is perhaps TRBD2 (6 bases). Germline V lookup: CDR1 MNHEY, CDR2 SVGEGT. The CDR3 covers 18 residues. The V end was cut by 2 bases, the J end by 2 bases, with 19 bases between. The CDR3 loop reads CASSYTGIAVAAYNEQFF. CDR3 nucleotide sequence: TGTGCCAGCAGTTACACAGGAATAGCGGTGGCCGCCTACAATGAGCAGTTCTTC.

The chain has TRBV5-1 and TRBJ1-2; 9 nucleotides line up with TRBD1. Germline CDR1 SGHRS, CDR2 YFSETQ. Trimming cost V 3 bases and J 8 bases; bases outside gene matches: 5. The CDR3 is 13 residues long. In nucleotides, the CDR3 is TGCGCCAGCAGCTCGGAAACAGGGGGCGGCTACACCTTC. Amino acid sequence: CASSSETGGGYTF.

This sequence joins TRBV7-3 and TRBJ2-2, with D unclear. Looked up from germline, CDR1 is SGHTA and CDR2 is FQGTGA. CDR3 length equals 16 residues. Between the trimmed V and J ends, which lost 0 bases and 2 bases, there was a span of 10 bases. The CDR3 nucleotides read TGTGCCAGCAGCTTAACGGCCCAACCCAACACCGGGGAGCTGTTTTTT. Residues: CASSLTAQPNTGELFF.

The gene calls are TRBV10-1 and TRBJ2-1, with 9 bases matching TRBD2. CDR1 and CDR2 (germline): WNHNN, SYGVQD (reference sequence). V lost 0 bases, J lost 7 bases, and 16 bases stayed unmatched. This CDR3 contains 19 residues. The CDR3 here is CASSESSGGGDICRNEQFF. In DNA, the CDR3 is TGCGCCAGCAGTGAGTCTAGCGGGGGTGGAGACATTTGTCGGAATGAGCAGTTCTTC.

The chain combines TRBV28 with TRBJ1-1, with D perhaps matching TRBD1 (6 bases). Germline-derived CDR1 and CDR2 are MDHEN and SYDVKM. Deletions cut 6 bases from V and 0 bases from J, with 11 bases between. CDR3 length equals 14 residues. The DNA of the CDR3 is TGTGCCAGCAGCCTCGGGACAATGAACACTGAAGCTTTCTTT. Translated, it gives CASSLGTMNTEAFF.

The V call is TRBV9, the J call TRBJ2-3, with 7 bases identical to TRBD1. V lost 3 bases, J lost 9 bases, and 10 bases stayed unmatched. Germline values: CDR1 SGDLS, CDR2 YYNGEE. The CDR3 sequence is 14 residues long. CDR3 amino acids: CASSAHRTQGTQYF. The CDR3 nucleotides are TGTGCCAGCAGCGCCCACAGAACACAGGGGACGCAGTATTTT.

This clone was recorded only once. This rearrangement joins TRBV6-6 to TRBJ2-7; 7 bases agree with TRBD2. Trimming took 4 bases from V and 0 from J; bases not matched to a gene: 3. The CDR3 totals 14 residues. CDR1 MNHNY and CDR2 SVGAGI come from the germline V gene (reference sequence). The CDR3 coding sequence is TGTGCCAGCAGTTCGAGCGGGACCTCCTACGAGCAGTACTTC. It yields the protein CASSSSGTSYEQYF.